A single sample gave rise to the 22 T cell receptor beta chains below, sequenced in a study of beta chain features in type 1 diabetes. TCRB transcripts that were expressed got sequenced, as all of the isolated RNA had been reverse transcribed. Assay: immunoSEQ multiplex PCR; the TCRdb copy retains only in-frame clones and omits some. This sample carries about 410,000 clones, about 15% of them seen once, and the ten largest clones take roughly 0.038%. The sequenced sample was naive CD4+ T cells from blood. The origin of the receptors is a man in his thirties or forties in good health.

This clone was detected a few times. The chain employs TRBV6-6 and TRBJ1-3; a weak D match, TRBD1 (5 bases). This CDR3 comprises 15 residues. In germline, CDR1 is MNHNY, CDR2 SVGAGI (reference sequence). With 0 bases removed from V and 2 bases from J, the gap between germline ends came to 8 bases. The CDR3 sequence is CASSYSGTPGNTIYF. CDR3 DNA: TGTGCCAGCAGTTACTCCGGGACGCCTGGAAACACCATATATTTT.

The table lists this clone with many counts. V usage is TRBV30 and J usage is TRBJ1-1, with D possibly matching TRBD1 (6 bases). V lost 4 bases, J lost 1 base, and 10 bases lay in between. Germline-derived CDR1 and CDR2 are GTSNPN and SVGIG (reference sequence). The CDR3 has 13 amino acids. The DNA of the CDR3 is TGTGCCTGGATCCTGGACAGGAACACTGAAGCTTTCTTT. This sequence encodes CAWILDRNTEAFF.

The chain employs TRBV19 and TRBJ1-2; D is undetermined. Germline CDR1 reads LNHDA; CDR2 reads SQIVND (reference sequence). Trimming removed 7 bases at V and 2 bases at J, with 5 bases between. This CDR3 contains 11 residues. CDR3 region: CASKDNYGYTF. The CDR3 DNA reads TGTGCCAGTAAAGACAACTATGGCTACACCTTC.

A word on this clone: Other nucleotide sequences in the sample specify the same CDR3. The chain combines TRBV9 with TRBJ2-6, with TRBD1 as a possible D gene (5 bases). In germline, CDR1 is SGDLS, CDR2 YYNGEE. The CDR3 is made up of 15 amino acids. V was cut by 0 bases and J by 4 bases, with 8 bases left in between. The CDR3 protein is CASSVAGSGANVLTF. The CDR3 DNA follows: TGTGCCAGCAGCGTAGCAGGGTCCGGGGCCAACGTCCTGACTTTC.

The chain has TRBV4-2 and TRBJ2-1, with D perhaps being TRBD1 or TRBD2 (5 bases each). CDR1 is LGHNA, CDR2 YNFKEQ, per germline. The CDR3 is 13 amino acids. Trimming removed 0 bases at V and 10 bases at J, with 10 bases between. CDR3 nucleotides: TGTGCCAGCAGCCAAGACGAGGGACGCGAGCAGTTCTTC. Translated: CASSQDEGREQFF.

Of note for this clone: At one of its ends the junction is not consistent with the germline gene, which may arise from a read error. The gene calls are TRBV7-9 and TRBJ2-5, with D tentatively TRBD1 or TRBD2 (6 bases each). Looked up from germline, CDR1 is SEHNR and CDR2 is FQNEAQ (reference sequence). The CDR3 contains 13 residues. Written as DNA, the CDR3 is TGTGCCAGCAGCTTAGGGATTACTAAAAGGGGGGACTTC. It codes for CASSLGITKRGDF.

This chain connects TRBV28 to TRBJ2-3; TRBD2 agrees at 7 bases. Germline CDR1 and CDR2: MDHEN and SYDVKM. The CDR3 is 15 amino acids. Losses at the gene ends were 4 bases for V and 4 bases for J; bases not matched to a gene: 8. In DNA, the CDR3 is TGTGCCAGCAGTTCGCCGGCGGGAGTGGCAGATACGCAGTATTTT. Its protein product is CASSSPAGVADTQYF.

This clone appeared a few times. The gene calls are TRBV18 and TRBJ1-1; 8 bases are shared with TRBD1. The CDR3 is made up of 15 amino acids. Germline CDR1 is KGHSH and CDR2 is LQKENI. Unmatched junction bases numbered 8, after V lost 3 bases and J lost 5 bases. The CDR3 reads CASSPQGAWGTEAFF. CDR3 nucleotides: TGTGCCAGCTCACCCCAGGGGGCCTGGGGTACTGAAGCTTTCTTT.

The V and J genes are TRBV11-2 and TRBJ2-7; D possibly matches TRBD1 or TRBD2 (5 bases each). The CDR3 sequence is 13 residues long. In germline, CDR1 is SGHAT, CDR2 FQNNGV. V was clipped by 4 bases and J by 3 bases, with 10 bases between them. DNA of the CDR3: TGTGCCAGCAGCTACGGGACCAACTACGAGCAGTACTTC. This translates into CASSYGTNYEQYF.

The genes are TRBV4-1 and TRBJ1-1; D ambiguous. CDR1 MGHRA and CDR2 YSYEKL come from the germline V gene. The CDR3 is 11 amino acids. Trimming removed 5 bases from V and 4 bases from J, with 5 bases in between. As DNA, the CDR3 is TGCGCCAGCAGCACAGTCACTGAAGCTTTCTTT. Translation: CASSTVTEAFF.

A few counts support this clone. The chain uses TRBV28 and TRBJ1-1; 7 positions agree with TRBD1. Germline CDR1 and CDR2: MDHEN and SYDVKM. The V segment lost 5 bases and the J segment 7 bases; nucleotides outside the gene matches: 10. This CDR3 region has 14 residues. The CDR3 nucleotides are TGTGCCAGCAGTCCCGGACAGGACTGGAGTGAAGCTTTCTTT. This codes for CASSPGQDWSEAFF.

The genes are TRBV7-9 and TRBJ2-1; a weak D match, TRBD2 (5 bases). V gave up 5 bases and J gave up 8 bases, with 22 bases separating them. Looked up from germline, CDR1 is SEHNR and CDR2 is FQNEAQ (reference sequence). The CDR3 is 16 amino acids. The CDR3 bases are TGTGCCAGCAGCCCGGGAACCGCCAGTATACGGGATGAGCAGTTCTTC. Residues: CASSPGTASIRDEQFF.

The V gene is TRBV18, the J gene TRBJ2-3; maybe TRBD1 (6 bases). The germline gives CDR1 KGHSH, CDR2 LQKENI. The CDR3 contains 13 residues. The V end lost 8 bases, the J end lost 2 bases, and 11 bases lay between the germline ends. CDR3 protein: CASQRGNTDTQYF. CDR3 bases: TGTGCCAGCCAAAGGGGGAACACAGATACGCAGTATTTT.

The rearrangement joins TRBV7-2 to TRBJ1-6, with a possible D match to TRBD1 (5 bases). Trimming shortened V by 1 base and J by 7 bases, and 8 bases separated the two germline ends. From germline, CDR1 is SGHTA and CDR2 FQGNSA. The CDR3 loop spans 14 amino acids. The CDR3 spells CASSLVGANSPLHF. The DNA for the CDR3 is TGTGCCAGCAGCTTAGTAGGGGCGAATTCACCCCTCCACTTT.

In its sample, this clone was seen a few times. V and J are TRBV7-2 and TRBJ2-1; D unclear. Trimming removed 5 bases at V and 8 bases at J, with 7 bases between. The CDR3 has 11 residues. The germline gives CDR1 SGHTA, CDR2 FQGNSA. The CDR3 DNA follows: TGTGCCAGCAGCGTGGGCTATGAGCAGTTCTTC. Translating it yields CASSVGYEQFF.

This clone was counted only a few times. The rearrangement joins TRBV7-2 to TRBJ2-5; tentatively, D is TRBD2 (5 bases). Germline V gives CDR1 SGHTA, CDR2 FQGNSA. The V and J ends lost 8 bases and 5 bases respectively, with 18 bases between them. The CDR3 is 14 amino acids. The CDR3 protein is CASCLLGAGETQYF. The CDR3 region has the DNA TGTGCCAGCTGCCTTTTGGGCGCGGGCGAGACCCAGTACTTC.

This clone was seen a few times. The CDR3 sequence is CASSFTLRGAKNIQYF. CDR3 in DNA: TGTGCCAGCAGTTTTACACTTCGGGGAGCCAAAAACATTCAGTACTTC. V gene TRBV27 combines with J gene TRBJ2-4; TRBD2 is a possible D gene (5 bases). V was trimmed by 3 bases and J by 0 bases, leaving 12 bases between them. Germline CDR1 is MNHEY and CDR2 is SMNVEV (reference sequence). The CDR3 contains 16 residues.

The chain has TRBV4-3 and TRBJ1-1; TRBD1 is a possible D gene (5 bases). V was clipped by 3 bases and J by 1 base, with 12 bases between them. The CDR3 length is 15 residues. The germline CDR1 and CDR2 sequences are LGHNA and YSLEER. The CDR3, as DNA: TGCGCCAGCAGCCATGTCGGGACTGGGAACACTGAAGCTTTCTTT. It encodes CASSHVGTGNTEAFF.

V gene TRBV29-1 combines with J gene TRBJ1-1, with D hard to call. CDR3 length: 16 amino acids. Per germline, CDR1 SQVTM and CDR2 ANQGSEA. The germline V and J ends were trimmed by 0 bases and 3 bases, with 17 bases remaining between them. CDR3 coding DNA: TGCAGCGTTGAAGAGGGTTTATACTATCTTGACACTGAAGCTTTCTTT. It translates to CSVEEGLYYLDTEAFF.

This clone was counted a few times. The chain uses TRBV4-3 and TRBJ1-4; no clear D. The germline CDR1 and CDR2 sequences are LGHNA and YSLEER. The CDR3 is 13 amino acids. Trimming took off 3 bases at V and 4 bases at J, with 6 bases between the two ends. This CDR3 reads CASSQRDNEKLFF. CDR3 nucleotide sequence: TGCGCCAGCAGCCAGAGAGATAATGAAAAACTGTTTTTT.

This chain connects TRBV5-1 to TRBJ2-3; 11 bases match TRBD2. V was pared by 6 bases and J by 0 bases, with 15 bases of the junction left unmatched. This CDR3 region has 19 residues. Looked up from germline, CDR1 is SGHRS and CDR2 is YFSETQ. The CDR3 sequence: CASNSGLAGGIASTDTQYF. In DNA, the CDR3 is TGCGCCAGCAACTCGGGGCTAGCGGGAGGCATTGCTAGCACAGATACGCAGTATTTT.

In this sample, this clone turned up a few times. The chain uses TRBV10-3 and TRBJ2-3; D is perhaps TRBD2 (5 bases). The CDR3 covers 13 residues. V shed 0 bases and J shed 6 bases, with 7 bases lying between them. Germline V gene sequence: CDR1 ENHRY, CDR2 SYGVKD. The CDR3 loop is CAISESEEDTQYF. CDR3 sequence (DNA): TGTGCCATCAGTGAGTCGGAGGAGGATACGCAGTATTTT.